One sample yielded the 18 T cell receptor beta chains listed below, sequenced in a study of identical twins. TCRdb processed the 5' RACE reads anew with MiXCR; each CDR3 protein has one entry. Of under 300,000 distinct CDR3 sequences listed, around 15% are singletons. The material sequenced was memory (CD45RO+) T cells sorted from blood. These receptors were taken from a woman in her late teens or twenties in good health.

This clonotype came up a few times. The rearrangement links TRBV9 to TRBJ2-5; 8 positions match TRBD2. Germline-derived CDR1 and CDR2 are SGDLS and YYNGEE. The CDR3 loop spans 17 amino acids. The V segment lost 0 bases and the J segment 1 base; nucleotides outside the gene matches: 8. For the CDR3, the DNA is TGTGCCAGCAGCGTAGGGGCGTTAGCGGGATCCCAAGAGACCCAGTACTTC. As protein: CASSVGALAGSQETQYF.

This clonotype was detected ten times or more. This chain joins TRBV7-8 and TRBJ2-3; 7 positions agree with TRBD2. V lost 4 bases, J lost 3 bases, and 1 base stayed unmatched. CDR1 and CDR2 from the germline V gene are SGHVS and FQNEAQ. The CDR3 has 13 amino acids. As DNA, the CDR3 is TGTGCCAGCAGCTGGACTAGGACAGATACGCAGTATTTT. Translating gives CASSWTRTDTQYF.

The chain joins TRBV12-3 or TRBV12-4 to TRBJ1-2, with D possibly TRBD1 on 6 matching bases. There are 13 residues in the CDR3. V was shortened by 6 bases and J by 8 bases, with 16 bases between the two germline ends. CDR3 sequence: CASSYRVVRGYTF. For the CDR3, the DNA is TGTGCCAGCAGCTACAGGGTAGTGAGAGGCTACACCTTC.

This clonotype was seen repeatedly, ten times or more. The V and J genes are TRBV30 and TRBJ1-1; a possible D gene is TRBD1 (6 bases). The germline V gene encodes CDR1 GTSNPN and CDR2 SVGIG (reference sequence). CDR3 length equals 13 residues. V lost 2 bases and J 3 bases, leaving 10 bases between the germline ends. CDR3 DNA: TGTGCCTGGAGTTGGGGGGCCTACACTGAAGCTTTCTTT. Amino acids: CAWSWGAYTEAFF. The variable domain in full, with the rest retrieved from reference TRBV30 and TRBJ1-1, is SQTIHQWPATLVQPVGSPLSLECTVEGTSNPNLYWYRQAAGRGLQLLFYSVGIGQISSEVPQNLSASRPQDRQFILSSKKLLLSDSGFYLCAWSWGAYTEAFFGQGTRLTVV.

The chain combines TRBV20-1 with TRBJ2-5, with D tentatively TRBD1 (6 bases). V was trimmed by 1 base and J by 4 bases, leaving 13 bases between them. Germline CDR1 reads DFQATT; CDR2 reads SNEGSKA (reference sequence). This CDR3 spans 14 amino acids. The CDR3 loop is CSARGGRGRETQYF. CDR3 coding DNA: TGCAGTGCTAGAGGTGGCAGGGGCAGAGAGACCCAGTACTTC.

This sequence joins TRBV20-1 and TRBJ1-6; TRBD1 might be the D (6 bases). The germline gives CDR1 DFQATT, CDR2 SNEGSKA (reference sequence). The CDR3 runs to 18 residues. The germline V and J ends were trimmed by 5 bases and 5 bases, with 25 bases remaining between them. CDR3 amino acids: CSAPEGVLLSYNNSPLHF. As DNA, the CDR3 is TGCAGTGCTCCAGAGGGGGTCCTGCTCTCATATAATAATTCACCCCTCCACTTT.

The rearrangement uses TRBV6-1 and TRBJ2-3; 11 nucleotides agree with TRBD1. Germline V gene lookup returns CDR1 MNHNS and CDR2 SASEGT. V lost 5 bases and J lost 3; bases outside the gene matches: 7. The CDR3 has 16 amino acids. The CDR3 loop is CASSPRTGGLTDTQYF. CDR3 bases: TGTGCCAGCAGTCCGCGGACAGGGGGCTTGACAGATACGCAGTATTTT.

This clonotype has just a few counts. The chain couples TRBV6-2 or TRBV6-3 to TRBJ2-1; D is possibly TRBD1 or TRBD2 (7 bases each). The CDR3 has 18 amino acids. The V gene lost 2 bases and the J gene lost 6 bases, with 23 bases spanning the gap. In germline, CDR1 is MNHEY, CDR2 SVGEGT. CDR3 sequence: CASSYDRVAGAILNEQFF. CDR3 DNA: TGTGCCAGCAGTTACGACAGGGTGGCGGGAGCCATACTCAATGAGCAGTTCTTC.

This clonotype was seen more than once but under ten times. This chain joins TRBV5-1 and TRBJ1-1; no reliable D call. V was trimmed by 1 base and J by 0 bases, leaving 7 bases between them. This CDR3 spans 14 amino acids. Germline values: CDR1 SGHRS, CDR2 YFSETQ. CDR3 DNA sequence: TGCGCCAGCAGCTTGCCCTCCATGAACACTGAAGCTTTCTTT. Protein: CASSLPSMNTEAFF.

This clonotype came up a few times. The gene calls are TRBV3-1 and TRBJ1-2, with no clear D. CDR1 is LGHDT, CDR2 YNNKEL, per germline (reference sequence). V gave up 2 bases and J gave up 8 bases, with 9 bases separating them. This CDR3 is 12 amino acids long. The CDR3 sequence is CASSQPMEGYTF. CDR3 nucleotide sequence: TGTGCCAGCAGCCAACCGATGGAGGGCTACACCTTC.

V and J are TRBV5-1 and TRBJ1-6; possibly TRBD1 for D (6 bases). The CDR3 has 16 amino acids. Between the trimmed V and J ends, which lost 0 bases and 7 bases, there was a span of 14 bases. Germline V lookup: CDR1 SGHRS, CDR2 YFSETQ. The CDR3: CASSLEVGALNSPLHF. In DNA, the CDR3 is TGCGCCAGCAGCTTGGAAGTGGGGGCTCTAAATTCACCCCTCCACTTT.

V and J are TRBV2 and TRBJ2-5, with TRBD1 as a possible D gene (6 bases). V shed 1 base and J shed 5 bases, with 11 bases lying between them. From germline, CDR1 is SNHLY and CDR2 FYNNEI. There are 14 residues in the CDR3. The CDR3 DNA reads as TGTGCCAGCAGTGAAGACAGGGTCAGGGAGACCCAGTACTTC. This gives the protein CASSEDRVRETQYF.

This clonotype appeared many times. The chain has TRBV5-5 and TRBJ2-5; 8 nucleotides line up with TRBD2. The CDR3 consists of 16 residues. Trimming cost V 1 base and J 7 bases; bases outside gene matches: 12. In germline, CDR1 is SGHKS, CDR2 YYEKEE (reference sequence). CDR3 bases: TGTGCCAGCAGCTTGTTCCGGGAGGGTCGGGTTCGGACCCAGTACTTC. Translating gives CASSLFREGRVRTQYF.

The table lists this clonotype with a few counts. The V gene is TRBV7-2, the J gene TRBJ1-2; TRBD1 aligns across 8 bases. V lost 1 base and J lost 3; bases outside the gene matches: 1. Germline-derived CDR1 and CDR2 are SGHTA and FQGNSA. This CDR3 has 14 amino acids. DNA of the CDR3: TGTGCCAGCAGCTTAGTGGACAGGGACTATGGCTACACCTTC. It codes for CASSLVDRDYGYTF.

This chain uses TRBV18 with TRBJ2-7, with 7 bases identical to TRBD1. The trim removed 2 bases at V and 3 bases at J, leaving 4 bases unmatched. Germline V gives CDR1 KGHSH, CDR2 LQKENI. The CDR3 sequence is 14 residues long. The CDR3 DNA is TGTGCCAGCTCACCATTAGGGACAGACTACGAGCAGTACTTC. It specifies CASSPLGTDYEQYF. Variable domain in full (rest from reference TRBV18 and TRBJ2-7): NAGVMQNPRHLVRRRGQEARLRCSPMKGHSHVYWYRQLPEEGLKFMVYLQKENIIDESGMPKERFSAEFPKEGPSILRIQQVVRGDSAAYFCASSPLGTDYEQYFGPGTRLTVT.

There are many counts of this clonotype. This chain links TRBV12-3 or TRBV12-4 with TRBJ1-1; weak D call: TRBD1 (5 bases). This CDR3 is 14 amino acids long. V shed 6 bases and J shed 4 bases, with 15 bases lying between them. As DNA, the CDR3 is TGTGCCAGCAGGGGGAGGGGATCCGGCACTGAAGCTTTCTTT. This sequence encodes CASRGRGSGTEAFF.

This clonotype has a handful of counts. The CDR3 sequence is CASSQVPQDGANVLTF. CDR3 nucleotides: TGCGCCAGCAGCCAAGTCCCCCAAGATGGGGCCAACGTCCTGACTTTC. The J gene is TRBJ2-6, the V gene TRBV4-3, with no clear D. Looked up from germline, CDR1 is LGHNA and CDR2 is YSLEER. The CDR3 contains 16 residues. Trimming took 1 base from V and 3 from J, leaving 10 bases between them.

The V and J genes are TRBV11-2 and TRBJ2-7; D is possibly TRBD2 (5 bases). Germline-derived CDR1 and CDR2 are SGHAT and FQNNGV. There are 17 residues in the CDR3. Trimming removed 5 bases from V and 2 bases from J, with 22 bases in between. The DNA of the CDR3 is TGTGCCAGCAGCGGATTTGGGCGGGCATCCATAGCCTACGAGCAGTACTTC. As protein: CASSGFGRASIAYEQYF.